This record concerns one T cell receptor beta chain sequence. Its antigen is unidentified. The record originates from a study of T cell responses to AZD1222 COVID-19 vaccine. Study results and caveats: In a largely white British group with more females than males, clonal diversity was possibly underestimated. Spike was spanned by vaccine-associated CD4 TCRs, with dominance at 160-218 and 743-854. The study reported that nearly half of spike-specific TCRs target unmutated variant regions.

The germline V gene has CDR1 MNHNS and CDR2 SASEGT. V gave up 1 base and J gave up 0 bases, with 7 bases separating them. This CDR3 has 14 amino acids. Only in-frame clones appear in the TCRdb table, and some are missing; sequencing was by immunoSEQ multiplex PCR. This sample yields around 120,000 clones, of which 92% are seen a single time; 14% belongs to the top ten. The chain links TRBV6-1 to TRBJ2-7, with D hard to call. The sequenced sample was peripheral blood, obtained on day 0 of AZD1222 vaccination. The receptor comes from an adult in good health. The CDR3 sequence is CASSEGYSSYEQYF. DNA of the CDR3: TGTGCCAGCAGTGAAGGTTACAGCTCCTACGAGCAGTACTTC.